This T cell receptor (beta chain) derives from a study of cytomegalovirus exposure and HLA in healthy donors. With regard to this clone: What it recognizes is unknown.

The CDR3 spans 14 residues. From germline, CDR1 is SQVTM and CDR2 ANQGSEA. The V end lost 2 bases, the J end lost 0 bases, and 10 bases lay between the germline ends. Study results and limitations: According to reports, the classifier identified cytomegalovirus status with high specificity and sensitivity. Across donors, sequencing depth was assumed by presence/absence analyses to be roughly uniform.

In the PCR, 60 Vbeta and 13 Jbeta primers were used. TCRdb's table, derived via immunoSEQ multiplex PCR, lists solely in-frame clones and lacks some. The sample records over 100,000 clones, 60% to 80% being singletons. The genes are TRBV29-1 and TRBJ1-1; maybe TRBD1 (5 bases). This receptor was identified in a man between 60 and 75 years old in good health and CMV-seropositive. The sequenced material came from PBMCs. The CDR3 coding sequence is TGCAGCGTTGAAAAGCAGGGCCTGAACACTGAAGCTTTCTTT. Encoded protein: CSVEKQGLNTEAFF.